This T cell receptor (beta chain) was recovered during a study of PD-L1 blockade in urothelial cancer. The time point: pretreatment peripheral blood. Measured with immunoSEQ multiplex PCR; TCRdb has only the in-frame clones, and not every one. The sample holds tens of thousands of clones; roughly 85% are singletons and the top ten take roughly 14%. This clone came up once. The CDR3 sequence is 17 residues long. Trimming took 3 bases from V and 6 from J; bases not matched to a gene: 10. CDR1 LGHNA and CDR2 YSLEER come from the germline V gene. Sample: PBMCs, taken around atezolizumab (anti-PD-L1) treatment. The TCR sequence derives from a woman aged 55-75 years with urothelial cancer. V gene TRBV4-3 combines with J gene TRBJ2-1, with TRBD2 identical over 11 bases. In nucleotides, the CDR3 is TGCGCCAGCAGCCAGACCCCGGGGACTAGCGGACCCAATGAGCAGTTCTTC. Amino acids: CASSQTPGTSGPNEQFF.